The text below deals with one T cell receptor (beta chain). Its antigen is not known. This specimen belongs to a study of cytomegalovirus exposure and HLA in healthy donors. The data were produced by immunoSEQ multiplex PCR, yet TCRdb's version contains in-frame clones alone and is incomplete. The sample includes about 130,000 clones, 75% to 90% of them seen just once. Whole-study results and caveats: Through in vitro validation, a few CMV-associated chains were shown to be specific for CMV antigens.

The germline gives CDR1 SGHAT, CDR2 FQNNGV. Trimming removed 4 bases at V and 1 base at J, with 13 bases between. This CDR3 spans 15 amino acids. Sequencing was performed on PBMCs. The TCR sequence derives from a woman aged 25-40 years in good health and CMV-seropositive. The V gene is TRBV11-2, the J gene TRBJ2-5, with D perhaps TRBD2 (5 bases). CDR3 in DNA: TGTGCCAGCAGCTCGTGGTCAGCGGTCCAAGAGACCCAGTACTTC. Amino acids: CASSSWSAVQETQYF.